Listed below are T cell receptor beta chains from one sample, sequenced in a study of T cells after yellow fever vaccination. Via MiXCR, TCRdb re-called the 5' RACE reads, giving one row per CDR3 protein. The sample consists of hundreds of thousands of distinct CDR3 sequences, roughly 9.4% of them appearing once. The material sequenced was PBMCs, taken on the day of the first yellow fever vaccination. The origin of the receptors is a man aged 18-30 years who received the YFV17D yellow fever vaccine. Both conserved end residues are part of each CDR3. The D gene is left open where the match is weak. Clone size is given for some rows only: seen once, a few or many times, or a class if the clone is expanded.

TRBV12-3/TRBV12-4	-	-	TRBJ1-1	CASVKGYTEAFF	TGTGCCAGCGTAAAAGGGTACACTGAAGCTTTCTTT
TRBV2	-	TRBD1	TRBJ2-7	CASSHPGQGSSYEQYF	TGTGCCAGCAGTCACCCCGGACAGGGAAGCTCCTACGAGCAGTACTTC
TRBV5-6	few	-	TRBJ1-4	CASSLVGNEKLFF	TGTGCCAGCAGCTTGGTAGGGAATGAAAAACTGTTTTTT
TRBV12-3/TRBV12-4	many	-	TRBJ1-1	CASSPSDTEAFF	TGTGCCAGCAGTCCTTCCGACACTGAAGCTTTCTTT
TRBV5-6	many	-	TRBJ2-1	CASRWGYEQFF	TGTGCCAGCAGATGGGGCTATGAGCAGTTCTTC
TRBV4-3	-	-	TRBJ1-1	CASSQDGRRNTEAFF	TGCGCCAGCAGCCAAGATGGACGGAGGAACACTGAAGCTTTCTTT
TRBV15	-	TRBD1	TRBJ1-2	CATSSLRGGLYGYTF	TGTGCCACCAGCAGCTTGAGAGGGGGCCTCTATGGCTACACCTTC
TRBV4-3	many	TRBD1	TRBJ2-3	CASSQSRGGQGSTDTQYF	TGCGCCAGCAGCCAAAGCCGGGGGGGACAGGGGAGCACAGATACGCAGTATTTT
TRBV4-2	few	TRBD2	TRBJ2-1	CASSQIAGASYNEQFF	TGTGCCAGCAGCCAAATAGCGGGGGCCTCCTACAATGAGCAGTTCTTC
TRBV16	few	TRBD2	TRBJ2-1	CASSQLDQGGEQFF	TGTGCCAGCAGCCAATTGGATCAGGGAGGGGAGCAGTTCTTC
TRBV20-1	-	TRBD2	TRBJ2-3	CSVPSGGTRGTQYF	TGCAGTGTCCCTAGCGGGGGGACGCGGGGGACGCAGTATTTT
TRBV7-8	many	TRBD2	TRBJ2-1	CASLGGGNEQFF	TGTGCCAGTCTCGGGGGGGGGAATGAGCAGTTCTTC
TRBV6-5	few	TRBD2	TRBJ2-5	CASSYGEGGETQYF	TGTGCCAGCAGTTACGGGGAGGGAGGAGAGACCCAGTACTTC
TRBV5-1	many	-	TRBJ2-7	CASSLLETEQYF	TGCGCCAGCAGCTTGCTAGAAACCGAGCAGTACTTC
TRBV4-2	few	-	TRBJ1-1	CASSRTGSVNTEAFF	TGTGCCAGCAGCCGAACAGGCAGTGTGAACACTGAAGCTTTCTTT
TRBV4-3	-	TRBD1	TRBJ1-2	CASSTRQGKNYGYTF	TGCGCCAGCAGCACGAGACAGGGAAAAAACTATGGCTACACCTTC
TRBV9	few	-	TRBJ2-3	CASSVAWTADTQYF	TGTGCCAGCAGCGTAGCTTGGACGGCAGATACGCAGTATTTT
TRBV12-3/TRBV12-4	few	TRBD1	TRBJ2-1	CASSSGQIYNEQFF	TGTGCCAGCAGCTCGGGACAGATTTACAATGAGCAGTTCTTC
TRBV5-6	few	TRBD2	TRBJ2-3	CASSPLPPHGGVDTQYF	TGTGCCAGCAGCCCTCTCCCGCCCCACGGGGGGGTAGATACGCAGTATTTT
TRBV6-2/TRBV6-3	-	-	TRBJ1-5	CASKRGGTFVEPQHF	TGTGCCAGCAAAAGGGGGGGGACGTTCGTGGAGCCCCAGCATTTT
TRBV20-1	once	TRBD1	TRBJ2-5	CSARDPGQGTQYF	TGCAGTGCTAGAGACCCGGGACAGGGTACCCAGTACTTC
TRBV5-5	few	-	TRBJ1-5	CASSSHQKHQPQHF	TGTGCCAGCAGCTCCCACCAGAAACATCAGCCCCAGCATTTT
TRBV29-1	-	-	TRBJ2-7	CSVGRGSGEQYF	TGCAGCGTTGGCAGGGGAAGTGGCGAGCAGTACTTC
TRBV7-9	many	-	TRBJ2-1	CASSSRGGLGVNEQFF	TGTGCCAGCAGCTCGAGGGGGGGCCTCGGAGTTAATGAGCAGTTCTTC
TRBV20-1	-	-	TRBJ1-2	CSARDLAATNYGYTF	TGCAGTGCTAGAGATTTGGCAGCAACTAACTATGGCTACACCTTC
TRBV4-1	few	TRBD1	TRBJ1-2	CASSLSWDRGNGYTF	TGCGCCAGCAGCCTAAGTTGGGACAGGGGGAATGGCTACACCTTC
TRBV5-1	many	-	TRBJ1-1	CASSRPGRISFF	TGCGCCAGCAGTAGGCCGGGCAGGATATCTTTCTTT